The 17 T cell receptor beta chains reported below all come from one sample, sequenced in a study of tumor-infiltrating lymphocytes in oesophageal squamous cell carcinoma. Via MiXCR, TCRdb re-called the PCR reads, giving one row per CDR3 protein. The sample has approximately 20,000 distinct CDR3 sequences; under 50% are singletons. The material sequenced was normal esophageal tissue next to the tumor. The receptor set was obtained from a male donor with esophageal squamous cell carcinoma.

As regards this clonotype: The conserved phenylalanine or tryptophan is not found at the CDR3 terminus, so this likely reflects a read error. The limits of the CDR3 on the DNA are not certain, so only TCRdb's listed CDR3 is given. This sequence joins TRBV7-2 and TRBJ2-5; TRBD1 is taken as the D call from the table, unchecked against the DNA. The CDR3 region is 20 residues in length, termini included. The germline V gene has CDR1 SGHTA and CDR2 FQGNSA. The CDR3 sequence: CASSPRTGGNRLYNEQYFGN.

This clonotype was counted many times. J is TRBJ1-1 and V is TRBV10-3; D might be TRBD1 (5 bases). Per the germline V gene, CDR1 is ENHRY and CDR2 is SYGVKD. There are 14 residues in the CDR3. V lost 6 bases and J lost 6, with 17 bases in between. The CDR3 loop reads CAIRDQGPDPEAFF. For the CDR3, the DNA is TGTGCCATCAGGGACCAGGGTCCCGACCCTGAAGCTTTCTTT.

Ten or more counts support this clonotype. The chain combines TRBV19 with TRBJ1-2, with D perhaps matching TRBD1 (6 bases). This CDR3 is built from 13 residues. Germline loops: CDR1 LNHDA, CDR2 SQIVND (reference sequence). The V end was cut by 5 bases, the J end by 4 bases, with 11 bases between. The CDR3 coding sequence is TGTGCCAGTAGTCTACAGGGACCCTATGGCTACACCTTC. This gives the protein CASSLQGPYGYTF.

The chain combines TRBV6-5 with TRBJ2-1; the match to TRBD2 covers 8 bases. CDR1 is MNHEY and CDR2 is SVGAGI in the germline V gene. V shed 5 bases, J shed 1 base, and the junction held 10 bases outside the gene matches. The CDR3 runs 17 residues. In DNA, the CDR3 is TGTGCCAGCAGTAGCCGGACTAGCCATCCTTCCTACAATGAGCAGTTCTTC. Translating it yields CASSSRTSHPSYNEQFF.

The table lists this clonotype with many counts. The V and J genes are TRBV28 and TRBJ2-3; possibly TRBD1 or TRBD2 for D (5 bases each). With 6 bases removed from V and 4 bases from J, the gap between germline ends came to 17 bases. This CDR3 has 15 residues. Germline-derived CDR1 and CDR2 are MDHEN and SYDVKM. The CDR3 sequence is CASSSPGTKPDTQYF. The CDR3 bases are TGTGCCAGCAGCAGCCCGGGGACCAAACCAGATACGCAGTATTTT.

Sample share makes this clonotype large. The chain recombines TRBV7-3 with TRBJ2-1; D not certain. Germline CDR1 SGHTA, CDR2 FQGTGA. The CDR3 has 11 amino acids. V lost 4 bases, J lost 10 bases, and 8 bases lay in between. CDR3 sequence: CASSSGLEQFF. The CDR3 DNA is TGTGCCAGCAGCTCTGGCCTAGAGCAGTTCTTC.

The chain employs TRBV7-2 and TRBJ2-4; TRBD2 might be the D (6 bases). The V end lost 3 bases, the J end lost 13 bases, and 16 bases lay between the germline ends. The CDR3 is 13 amino acids. The germline V gene encodes CDR1 SGHTA and CDR2 FQGNSA. The CDR3 DNA follows: TGTGCCAGCAGCTTGACTAGTGAGGCTGGGCAGTACTTC. Protein: CASSLTSEAGQYF.

V is TRBV7-3 and J is TRBJ2-5, with a tentative D call TRBD2 (5 bases). This CDR3 comprises 16 residues. Germline-derived CDR1 and CDR2 are SGHTA and FQGTGA. V shed 1 base and J shed 11 bases, with 23 bases lying between them. In nucleotides, the CDR3 is TGTGCCAGCAGCTTAAGAGCTAGCAAGGGTTGGGATGAGCAGTACTTC. It yields the protein CASSLRASKGWDEQYF.

At least ten counts were recorded for this clonotype. This may be a read error: a much more frequent sequence differs by one nucleotide. The chain carries TRBV12-3 or TRBV12-4 and TRBJ2-5; 8 bases match TRBD2. Trimming at V came to 6 bases and at J to 11 bases, leaving 14 bases not matched to a gene. This CDR3 has 14 residues. The CDR3: CASRGTRGYNEQYF. In DNA, the CDR3 is TGTGCCAGCAGGGGGACTAGGGGTTACAATGAGCAGTACTTC.

This clonotype was seen at least ten times. The genes are TRBV11-2 and TRBJ2-7, with no clear D. V lost 0 bases, J lost 4 bases, and 7 bases lay in between. CDR1 and CDR2 from the germline V gene are SGHAT and FQNNGV. The CDR3 is made up of 13 amino acids. The CDR3 coding sequence is TGTGCCAGCAGCTTAGATCCCCGGTACGAGCAGTACTTC. Encoded protein: CASSLDPRYEQYF.

This chain connects TRBV7-8 to TRBJ2-5, with D hard to call. This CDR3 spans 13 amino acids. Germline V gives CDR1 SGHVS, CDR2 FQNEAQ. With 3 bases removed from V and 2 bases from J, the gap between germline ends came to 7 bases. The CDR3 sequence: CASSFSGQETQYF. CDR3 DNA: TGTGCCAGCAGCTTTTCTGGGCAAGAGACCCAGTACTTC. Full variable domain (remainder filled in from reference TRBV7-8 and TRBJ2-5): GAGVSQSPRYKVAKRGQDVALRCDPISGHVSLFWYQQALGQGPEFLTYFQNEAQLDKSGLPSDRFFAERPEGSVSTLKIQRTQQEDSAVYLCASSFSGQETQYFGPGTRLLVL.

In this sample, this clonotype turned up a few times. This chain links TRBV9 with TRBJ1-1, with D perhaps matching TRBD1 (5 bases). Germline lookup yields CDR1 SGDLS and CDR2 YYNGEE. The CDR3 has 13 residues. The V end was cut by 1 base, the J end by 4 bases, with 8 bases between. The CDR3 loop reads CASSVQGATEAFF. In DNA, the CDR3 is TGTGCCAGCAGCGTACAGGGTGCCACTGAAGCTTTCTTT.

In this sample, this clonotype turned up many times. This chain connects TRBV11-3 to TRBJ2-2; TRBD1 matches 11 bases. The CDR3 extends over 20 amino acids. J gave up 5 bases and V 5 bases, and 19 bases lay outside the gene matches. From germline, CDR1 is SGHNT and CDR2 YENEEA. This chain's CDR3 is CASSPSPIRRDRGYTGELFF. The DNA for the CDR3 is TGTGCCAGCAGCCCTAGTCCCATACGCCGGGACAGGGGGTATACCGGGGAGCTGTTTTTT. Full variable domain (remainder filled in from reference TRBV11-3 and TRBJ2-2): EAGVVQSPRYKIIEKKQPVAFWCNPISGHNTLYWYLQNLGQGPELLIRYENEEAVDDSQLPKDRFSAERLKGVDSTLKIQPAELGDSAVYLCASSPSPIRRDRGYTGELFFGEGSRLTVL.

The rearrangement joins TRBV7-3 to TRBJ2-2; D unresolved. V shed 7 bases and J shed 0 bases, with 9 bases lying between them. This CDR3 comprises 14 residues. The germline V gene has CDR1 SGHTA and CDR2 FQGTGA. In nucleotides, the CDR3 is TGTGCCAGCACCCCTGAATCGAACACCGGGGAGCTGTTTTTT. Amino acid sequence: CASTPESNTGELFF.

This chain links TRBV7-6 with TRBJ2-3; TRBD1 aligns across 7 bases. Matching the DNA end better, TRBJ2-5 makes the J call doubtful. CDR1 is SGHVS, CDR2 FNYEAQ, per germline. The length of the CDR3 is 15 residues. The CDR3 here is CASSPTGAGGETQYF. The CDR3 nucleotides are TGTGCCAGCAGCCCCACTGGTGCAGGGGGTGAGACCCAGTACTTC.

This clonotype was detected only once. The chain links TRBV11-2 to TRBJ2-5; D is possibly TRBD2 (6 bases). The DNA end lines up better with TRBJ2-7; the J call may be wrong. Germline-derived CDR1 and CDR2 are SGHAT and FQNNGV. This CDR3 spans 15 amino acids. This CDR3 reads CASSPIWDSSYEQYF. CDR3 coding DNA: TGTGCCAGCAGCCCAATATGGGACTCCTCCTACGAGCAGTACTTC.

This rearrangement joins TRBV29-1 to TRBJ2-3, with 10 bases lining up with TRBD1. The DNA end is more similar to TRBJ1-1, so the J call may be wrong. This CDR3 spans 15 amino acids. Germline values: CDR1 SQVTM, CDR2 ANQGSEA. The CDR3 here is CSIWVFGQGDTEAFF. CDR3 nucleotide sequence: TGCAGCATTTGGGTCTTCGGACAGGGGGACACTGAAGCTTTCTTT.